The clone carrying this T cell receptor (beta chain) has just a few counts. The antigen remains undetermined. These data come from a study of vaccination effects on CD4 cells after COVID-19. About the study: Sampling occurred a median 72 days post second dose, range 14 to 241.

This CDR3 contains 15 residues. Germline V lookup: CDR1 SGHAT, CDR2 FQNNGV. V dropped 2 bases and J dropped 2 bases, with 13 bases sitting between them. Method: immunoSEQ multiplex PCR; TCRdb's copy keeps in-frame clones and lacks some. The sample lists tens of thousands of clones, roughly 82% occurring once. Pools of viral peptides were used by the ViraFEST assay to expand antigen-specific CD4+ T cells ahead of sequencing. Investigators separated out CD4+ T cells once about eleven days of culture had passed. Participants each got two BNT162b2 or mRNA-1273 vaccine doses. None of these healthy vaccinees had been infected with SARS-CoV-2 before vaccination. PBMC were cultured at around 1.9 million per well with 10 IU/ml IL-2 and around 10 ug/ml peptides. Half-medium replacement with IL-2 medium occurred on days 3 and 7.

Sample: CD4+ T cells from PBMCs cultured with HCoV-NL63 spike peptides, taken after COVID-19 vaccination. The rearrangement joins TRBV11-2 to TRBJ2-7, with D maybe TRBD1 (8 bases). This TCR was sampled from a human donor who received a COVID-19 vaccine. Some clones in this sample may be carry-over from other donors' samples. The DNA for the CDR3 is TGTGCCAGCAGCTTAACAGGGGGGGCTCCCTACGAGCAGTACGTC. It translates to CASSLTGGAPYEQYV.